The TCR beta chain described here comes from a study of OX40 agonist ivuxolimab in advanced cancers. The study's findings and limits: Patients who responded partially at 0.1-3.0 mg/kg showed clonal expansion ranking among the lowest.

Sequenced by immunoSEQ multiplex PCR; TCRdb stores in-frame clones only, minus some. The sample holds over 80,000 clones, roughly nine tenths seen once. Points on this clone: Its cognate antigen is unknown.

V shed 6 bases and J shed 1 base, with 12 bases lying between them. The CDR3 is made up of 15 amino acids. Germline V lookup: CDR1 SGHVS, CDR2 FQNEAQ. V and J are TRBV7-8 and TRBJ1-4; a weak D match, TRBD1 (5 bases). The TCR comes from an adult with an advanced solid tumor such as melanoma, head and neck, liver or kidney cancer. Sequences were derived from CD4+ or CD8+ T cells sorted from blood, sampled in a trial of the OX40 agonist ivuxolimab. CDR3 in DNA: TGTGCCAGCAGATGGCTGGGGGGAACTAATGAAAAACTGTTTTTT. Translated: CASRWLGGTNEKLFF. Full variable domain (missing parts from reference TRBV7-8 and TRBJ1-4): GAGVSQSPRYKVAKRGQDVALRCDPISGHVSLFWYQQALGQGPEFLTYFQNEAQLDKSGLPSDRFFAERPEGSVSTLKIQRTQQEDSAVYLCASRWLGGTNEKLFFGSGTQLSVL.